A selection of T cell receptor beta chains follows, all from one sample in a study of cytomegalovirus exposure and HLA in healthy donors. Sequencing used immunoSEQ multiplex PCR; TCRdb keeps in-frame clones, though not all of them. The repertoire holds 60,000 to 70,000 clones, with 55% to 65% as singletons. Source material: PBMCs. Every receptor here comes from a woman between 50 and 59 years old in good health and CMV-seronegative. Both conserved end residues are part of each CDR3. Each record gives: V gene, clone size, D gene, CDR3 length, J gene, CDR3 DNA, CDR3 protein. D genes are given only for firm matches. Not every row has a clone size; where given, it reads once, few, many or a size class.

>TRBV14|once|NA|18|TRBJ2-5
TGTGCCAGCAGCCAAACCCAGAGACTATACCCGGGGGAGGAGACCCAGTACTTC
CASSQTQRLYPGEETQYF
>TRBV15|NA|NA|15|TRBJ2-1
TGTGCCACCAGCATTTATATCCTCCCCGGGCAGGGGCAGTTCTTC
CATSIYILPGQGQFF
>TRBV9|NA|TRBD2|15|TRBJ2-1
TGTGCCAGCAGCGGTCGCGGGAGGAGGGACAATGAGCAGTTCTTC
CASSGRGRRDNEQFF
>TRBV2|once|NA|14|TRBJ2-7
TGTGCCAGCAGTGTTGGCAGCGAGACCTACGAGCAGTACTTC
CASSVGSETYEQYF
>TRBV29-1|NA|NA|13|TRBJ2-4
TGCAGCGGCCTGCCAAGCGCCGGCGGCATTCAGTACTTC
CSGLPSAGGIQYF
>TRBV15|NA|TRBD1|14|TRBJ1-2
TGTGCCACCAGCAGAGATCTAGACAGGGCAGGCTACACCTTC
CATSRDLDRAGYTF
>TRBV5-1|few|TRBD2|15|TRBJ2-2
TGCGCCAGCAGCTTGTTCGGGGAGGGCACCGGGGAGCTGTTTTTT
CASSLFGEGTGELFF
>TRBV29-1|NA|NA|11|TRBJ1-2
TGCAGCGTTACGGGGAACTATGGCTACACCTTC
CSVTGNYGYTF
>TRBV6-5|NA|TRBD1|15|TRBJ1-1
TGTGCCAGCAGTTACTCAGAGGGGGCGAGGGCTGAAGCTTTCTTT
CASSYSEGARAEAFF
>TRBV5-1|NA|NA|12|TRBJ1-6
TGCGCCAGCAGCTTAACGGATTCACCCCTCCACTTT
CASSLTDSPLHF
>TRBV2|NA|TRBD1|14|TRBJ1-1
TGTGCCAGCCGGCGCGGGACAGCGAACACTGAAGCTTTCTTT
CASRRGTANTEAFF
>TRBV4-1|NA|NA|16|TRBJ2-5
TGCGCCAGCAGCCAAGACTCTAGACCTTACCGGGAGACCCAGTACTTC
CASSQDSRPYRETQYF
>TRBV4-2|NA|TRBD2|15|TRBJ2-1
TGTGCCAGCAGCCACCAAGCGGGAGCAAACAATGAGCAGTTCTTC
CASSHQAGANNEQFF
>TRBV6-4|NA|NA|15|TRBJ2-1
TGTGCCAGCAGTGACGGAAGGACACCCTACAATGAGCAGTTCTTC
CASSDGRTPYNEQFF
>TRBV21-1|NA|NA|13|TRBJ2-7
TGTGCCAGCAGCTTGACAGGGTTCCACGAGCAGTACTTC
CASSLTGFHEQYF
>TRBV7-8|few|NA|13|TRBJ1-4
TGTGCCAGCAGCTTAGGTTCAGGGGCTAAACTGTTTTTT
CASSLGSGAKLFF
>TRBV6-6|few|TRBD2|15|TRBJ2-2
TGTGCCAGCCGCCCCGGCGCGGGAGTCACCGGGGAGCTGTTTTTT
CASRPGAGVTGELFF
>TRBV28|NA|TRBD2|17|TRBJ2-3
TGTGCCAGCATCGCGACTAGCGGGAAGGGGGGCACAGATACGCAGTATTTT
CASIATSGKGGTDTQYF
>TRBV7-8|NA|NA|14|TRBJ2-7
TGTGCCAGCAGCTTATACCCAGGGCCCTACGAGCAGTACTTC
CASSLYPGPYEQYF
>TRBV5-1|NA|NA|15|TRBJ1-1
TGCGCCAGCAGCTTGGGTACAGGCATGAACACTGAAGCTTTCTTT
CASSLGTGMNTEAFF
>TRBV4-3|NA|NA|15|TRBJ2-7
TGCGCCAGCAGCCAAGGACCGGGATCCCGGGACGAGCAGTACTTC
CASSQGPGSRDEQYF
>TRBV19|medium-sized|TRBD2|21|TRBJ2-1
TGTGCCAGTAGGGTGGGACTAGCGGGAGCCTTCTCTAGGAGCTCCTACAATGAGCAGTTCTTC
CASRVGLAGAFSRSSYNEQFF
>TRBV4-1|NA|NA|14|TRBJ1-2
TGCGCCAGCAGCCAACGTGGCAGAAACTATGGCTACACCTTC
CASSQRGRNYGYTF
>TRBV5-1|NA|NA|14|TRBJ2-7
TGCGCCAGCAGCCCGTCTCATAGCTCCTACGAGCAGTACTTC
CASSPSHSSYEQYF
>TRBV5-1|NA|NA|15|TRBJ1-2
TGCGCCAGCAGCTTCGACGGACTGACTTTCTATGGCTACACCTTC
CASSFDGLTFYGYTF
>TRBV28|NA|NA|14|TRBJ2-1
TGTGCCAGCCCGCCCACACGCTCCTACAATGAGCAGTTCTTC
CASPPTRSYNEQFF
>TRBV28|NA|TRBD1|16|TRBJ1-2
TGTGCCAGCAGTTCGCCACGGACAGGGGGCACCTATGGCTACACCTTC
CASSSPRTGGTYGYTF
>TRBV6-4|few|TRBD1|15|TRBJ2-6
TGTGCCAGCGGACAGGGTGCGTCTGGGGCCAACGTCCTGACTTTC
CASGQGASGANVLTF
>TRBV2|few|NA|15|TRBJ1-1
TGTGCCAGCAGTCTATACGGGGGACTGAACACTGAAGCTTTCTTT
CASSLYGGLNTEAFF
>TRBV7-7|NA|NA|13|TRBJ2-5
TGTGCTAGCAGCTCCGGGACTGAAGAGACCCAGTACTTC
CASSSGTEETQYF
>TRBV7-3|NA|TRBD2|19|TRBJ2-1
TGTGCCAGCAGCCGCGCTCCTGGACTAGCGGGAGGGCCCCACAATGAGCAGTTCTTC
CASSRAPGLAGGPHNEQFF
>TRBV28|NA|TRBD1|14|TRBJ1-1
TGTGCCAGCAGGGCGGGACAGCCGCACACTGAAGCTTTCTTT
CASRAGQPHTEAFF
>TRBV5-1|once|NA|15|TRBJ1-2
TGCGCCAGCAGCTTGGGGGGGGACGTTAACTATGGCTACACCTTC
CASSLGGDVNYGYTF